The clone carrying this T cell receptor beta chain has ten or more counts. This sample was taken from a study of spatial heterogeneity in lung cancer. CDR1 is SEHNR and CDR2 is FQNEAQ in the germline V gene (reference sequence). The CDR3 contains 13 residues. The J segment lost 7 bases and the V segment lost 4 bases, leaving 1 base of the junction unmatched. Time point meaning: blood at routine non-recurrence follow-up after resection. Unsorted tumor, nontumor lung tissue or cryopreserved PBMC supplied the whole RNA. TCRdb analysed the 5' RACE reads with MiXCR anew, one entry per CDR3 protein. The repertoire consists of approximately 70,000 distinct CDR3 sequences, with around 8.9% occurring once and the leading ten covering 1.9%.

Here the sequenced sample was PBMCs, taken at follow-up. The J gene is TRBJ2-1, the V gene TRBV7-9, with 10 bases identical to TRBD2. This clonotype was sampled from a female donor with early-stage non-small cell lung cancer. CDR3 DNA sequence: TGTGCCAGCAGCTCGGGACTAGCGAATGAGCAGTTCTTC. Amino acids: CASSSGLANEQFF.